Listed below are T cell receptor beta chains from one sample, sequenced in a study of Ad26.COV2.S vaccination and SARS-CoV-2 variants. Measured with immunoSEQ multiplex PCR; TCRdb has only the in-frame clones, and not every one. This table has about 350,000 clones, approximately 85% appearing once. The specimen was peripheral blood, collected in a trial of Ad26.COV2.S vaccine versus placebo. The origin of the receptors is a person between 18 and 59 years old who received the Ad26.COV2.S COVID-19 vaccine or a placebo. CDR3s include the opening cysteine and the closing phenylalanine or tryptophan. The order of the fields is D gene, V gene, clone size, J gene, CDR3 protein, CDR3 DNA. A D gene is named only where the DNA matches it firmly. Rows may omit the clone size; those that give it use once, few, many or a size class.

-	TRBV5-4	-	TRBJ2-1	CASSLDLNNEQFF	TGTGCCAGCAGCCTTGATCTAAACAATGAGCAGTTCTTC
TRBD2	TRBV5-1	-	TRBJ2-5	CASSGAGVGGETQYF	TGCGCCAGCAGCGGAGCGGGGGTTGGGGGGGAGACCCAGTACTTC
-	TRBV5-1	-	TRBJ2-3	CASSGGDTDTQYF	TGCGCCAGCAGTGGCGGGGACACAGATACGCAGTATTTT
-	TRBV5-1	-	TRBJ2-1	CASSLLQGSSYNEQFF	TGCGCCAGCAGCTTGCTCCAGGGGAGCTCCTACAATGAGCAGTTCTTC
-	TRBV28	-	TRBJ2-2	CASSPGWGPRTGELFF	TGTGCCAGCAGTCCTGGGTGGGGACCGCGCACCGGGGAGCTGTTTTTT
TRBD1	TRBV6-6	-	TRBJ1-3	CASGETGSGNTIYF	TGTGCCAGCGGCGAGACAGGGTCTGGAAACACCATATATTTT
-	TRBV24-1	-	TRBJ2-2	CATSDLWTPNTGELFF	TGTGCCACCAGTGATTTGTGGACACCCAACACCGGGGAGCTGTTTTTT
-	TRBV6-5	-	TRBJ1-2	CASSRTIANYGYTF	TGTGCCAGCAGTCGGACAATAGCTAACTATGGCTACACCTTC
TRBD1	TRBV30	-	TRBJ1-1	CAWSTGTGVSEAFF	TGTGCCTGGAGTACGGGGACAGGGGTGTCTGAAGCTTTCTTT
TRBD1	TRBV3-1/TRBV3-2	few	TRBJ1-1	CASSKNRGTEAFF	TGTGCCAGCAGCAAAAACAGGGGTACTGAAGCTTTCTTT